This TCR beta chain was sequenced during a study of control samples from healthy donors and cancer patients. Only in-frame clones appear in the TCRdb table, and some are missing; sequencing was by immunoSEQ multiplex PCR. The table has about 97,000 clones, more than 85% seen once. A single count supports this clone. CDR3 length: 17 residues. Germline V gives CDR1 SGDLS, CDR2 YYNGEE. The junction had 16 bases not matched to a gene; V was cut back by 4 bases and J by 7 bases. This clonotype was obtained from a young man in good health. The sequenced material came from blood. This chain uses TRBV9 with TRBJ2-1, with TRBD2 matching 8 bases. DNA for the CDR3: TGTGCCAGCAGCTATAACCCAGGACGGGGGGGCTTGAATGAGCAGTTCTTC. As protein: CASSYNPGRGGLNEQFF.